Below are 16 T cell receptor beta chains sequenced from a single sample in a study of T cells in Graves' hyperthyroidism and ophthalmopathy. From RNA transcripts, TCR beta CDR3 regions were amplified. Using the HTBI primer set, a first-round RT-PCR was run on the TCR CDR3. MiXCR, applied by TCRdb to the multiplex PCR reads, yields one record per CDR3 protein. The table has 610,000 or so distinct CDR3 sequences, 35% to 55% seen once. Material: peripheral blood or thyroid tissue (not recorded which). The receptors come from a woman aged 18-29 years with Graves' hyperthyroidism.

Only one count was recorded for this clonotype. This rearrangement joins TRBV20-1 to TRBJ1-6; D gene unclear. Germline V gene lookup returns CDR1 DFQATT and CDR2 SNEGSKA (reference sequence). The V gene lost 5 bases and the J gene lost 10 bases, with 18 bases spanning the gap. The CDR3 contains 14 residues. The CDR3 bases are TGCAGTGCTGGATGGCGCCCAGAGGCATCACCCCTCCACTTT. This gives the protein CSAGWRPEASPLHF.

This clonotype was counted ten times or more. The chain links TRBV20-1 to TRBJ2-7; 9 bases agree with TRBD2. The CDR3 contains 15 residues. V was pared by 2 bases and J by 0 bases, with 5 bases of the junction left unmatched. Per germline, CDR1 DFQATT and CDR2 SNEGSKA (reference sequence). CDR3 in amino acids: CSARRAGGYSYEQYF. CDR3 in DNA: TGCAGTGCTAGAAGGGCGGGGGGGTACTCCTACGAGCAGTACTTC.

The rearrangement joins TRBV2 to TRBJ1-2, with 8 positions matching TRBD1. Germline V lookup: CDR1 SNHLY, CDR2 FYNNEI. The CDR3 has 14 residues. Trimming at V came to 4 bases and at J to 5 bases, leaving 6 bases not matched to a gene. CDR3 in amino acids: CASSGQGLEYGYTF. CDR3 DNA: TGTGCCAGCAGTGGACAGGGGCTCGAGTATGGCTACACCTTC.

This chain links TRBV7-8 with TRBJ2-1, with TRBD2 matching 7 bases. After removal of 4 bases from V and 9 bases from J, the junction contained 12 bases not matched to a gene. Germline V gives CDR1 SGHVS, CDR2 FQNEAQ. The CDR3 sequence is 15 residues long. In DNA form, the CDR3 reads TGTGCCAGCAGCTCCGCACCGCCAACGGGAGGTGAGCAGTTCTTC. This translates into CASSSAPPTGGEQFF.

J is TRBJ1-6 and V is TRBV12-3 or TRBV12-4, with TRBD1 matching 8 bases. V shed 8 bases and J 8 bases; nucleotides not matched to a gene: 8. The CDR3 extends over 14 amino acids. The CDR3 here is CASSYRGFDSPLHF. Written as DNA, the CDR3 is TGTGCCAGCTCCTACAGGGGGTTTGATTCACCCCTCCACTTT.

The chain has TRBV7-2 and TRBJ2-3; D unclear. The CDR3 loop spans 14 amino acids. CDR1 is SGHTA and CDR2 is FQGNSA in the germline V gene. Trimming removed 7 bases from V and 0 bases from J, with 11 bases in between. For the CDR3, the DNA is TGTGCCAGCAACTTGCTAACTAGCACAGATACGCAGTATTTT. It specifies CASNLLTSTDTQYF.

The V call is TRBV6-5, the J call TRBJ1-5; 7 nucleotides align to TRBD1. CDR1 and CDR2 (germline): MNHEY, SVGAGI. The CDR3 sequence is 12 residues long. The V segment lost 5 bases and the J segment 11 bases; nucleotides outside the gene matches: 6. CDR3 loop: CASSTGEETQHF. Written as DNA, the CDR3 is TGTGCCAGCAGTACAGGGGAAGAGACCCAGCATTTT.

This clonotype was observed many times. The V call is TRBV10-3, the J call TRBJ1-2; tentative D call: TRBD1 (5 bases). CDR1 is ENHRY and CDR2 is SYGVKD in the germline V gene. There are 14 residues in the CDR3. Trimming pared 2 bases from V and 5 bases from J, leaving 12 bases between. The CDR3 nucleotides are TGTGCCATCAGTGAGCCGGGGACGGGGTATGGCTACACCTTC. Amino acids: CAISEPGTGYGYTF.

In its sample, this clonotype was seen a few times. The chain carries TRBV27 and TRBJ1-4; a weak D match, TRBD1 (6 bases). The germline V and J ends were trimmed by 2 bases and 4 bases, with 8 bases remaining between them. There are 14 residues in the CDR3. CDR1 is MNHEY and CDR2 is SMNVEV in the germline V gene (reference sequence). The CDR3 nucleotides read TGTGCCAGCAGTTTACAGGGACATAATGAAAAACTGTTTTTT. Translation: CASSLQGHNEKLFF.

This chain links TRBV6-8 with TRBJ1-4, with TRBD1 identical over 9 bases. Per the germline V gene, CDR1 is MNHGY and CDR2 is SAAAGT. V lost 7 bases, J lost 6 bases, and 6 bases stayed unmatched. The CDR3 extends over 14 amino acids. CDR3 amino acids: CASTWTGVDEKLFF. Here the CDR3 DNA reads TGTGCCAGCACCTGGACAGGGGTGGATGAAAAACTGTTTTTT.

The table lists this clonotype with many counts. This chain uses TRBV7-8 with TRBJ2-6; 7 bases are shared with TRBD2. The V gene end was trimmed by 3 bases and the J gene end by 1 base; junction bases not matched to a gene: 9. There are 18 residues in the CDR3. Germline loops: CDR1 SGHVS, CDR2 FQNEAQ. CDR3 bases: TGTGCCAGCAGCTTCTCTAGACTAGCTGGGTCTGGGGCCAACGTCCTGACTTTC. Its translation: CASSFSRLAGSGANVLTF.

The chain uses TRBV7-2 and TRBJ1-4, with D possibly matching TRBD1 (6 bases). The CDR3 sequence is 16 residues long. V was pared by 2 bases and J by 13 bases, with 23 bases between. From germline, CDR1 is SGHTA and CDR2 FQGNSA. Here the CDR3 reads CASSLTGPGTEGGLFF. DNA of the CDR3: TGTGCCAGCAGCTTAACAGGTCCGGGCACAGAGGGGGGACTGTTTTTT.

In this sample, this clonotype turned up many times. At one of its ends the junction is not consistent with the germline gene, which may arise from a read error. This chain uses TRBV10-2 with TRBJ1-1; D not resolved. The CDR3 has 12 residues. CDR1 is WSHSY and CDR2 is SAAADI in the germline V gene. DNA for the CDR3: TGCGCCAGCAGTGGGGTGAATACTGAAGCTTTCTTT. It codes for CASSGVNTEAFF.

A few counts support this clonotype. This chain uses TRBV12-3 or TRBV12-4 with TRBJ2-2; D is undetermined. V shed 6 bases and J shed 0 bases, with 11 bases lying between them. CDR3 length: 15 residues. The CDR3 nucleotides read TGTGCCAGCAGCCCCACTTTGACGAACACCGGGGAGCTGTTTTTT. Its protein is CASSPTLTNTGELFF.

This chain connects TRBV20-1 to TRBJ2-2, with 8 bases lining up with TRBD2. CDR3 length: 13 residues. V dropped 4 bases and J dropped 4; count of bases not matched to a gene: 2. The germline V gene has CDR1 DFQATT and CDR2 SNEGSKA (reference sequence). The CDR3 nucleotides read TGCAGTGCTACCGGGAGGGTCACCGGGGAGCTGTTTTTT. It yields the protein CSATGRVTGELFF.

For the CDR3, the DNA is TGCAGTGCTAGTCGGGGACAGGGTCGTGAAAAACTGTTTTTT. It codes for CSASRGQGREKLFF. The gene calls are TRBV20-1 and TRBJ1-4; 9 nucleotides align to TRBD1. The CDR3 is made up of 14 amino acids. Germline CDR1 reads DFQATT; CDR2 reads SNEGSKA (reference sequence). V dropped 3 bases and J dropped 7; count of bases not matched to a gene: 6.